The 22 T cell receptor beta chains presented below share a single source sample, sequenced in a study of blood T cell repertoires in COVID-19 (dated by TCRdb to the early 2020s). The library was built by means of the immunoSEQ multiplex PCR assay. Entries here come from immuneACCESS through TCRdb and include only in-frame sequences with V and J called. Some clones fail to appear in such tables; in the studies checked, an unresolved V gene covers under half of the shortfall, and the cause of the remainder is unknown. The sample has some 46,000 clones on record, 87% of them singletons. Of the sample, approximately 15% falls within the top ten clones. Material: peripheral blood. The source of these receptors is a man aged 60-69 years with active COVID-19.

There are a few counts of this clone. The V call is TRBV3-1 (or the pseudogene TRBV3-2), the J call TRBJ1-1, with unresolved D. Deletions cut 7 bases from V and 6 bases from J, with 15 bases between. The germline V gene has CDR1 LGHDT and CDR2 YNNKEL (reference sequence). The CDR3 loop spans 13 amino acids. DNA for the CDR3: TGTGCCAGCACCAGGAGGGAACAGTCTGAAGCTTTCTTT. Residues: CASTRREQSEAFF.

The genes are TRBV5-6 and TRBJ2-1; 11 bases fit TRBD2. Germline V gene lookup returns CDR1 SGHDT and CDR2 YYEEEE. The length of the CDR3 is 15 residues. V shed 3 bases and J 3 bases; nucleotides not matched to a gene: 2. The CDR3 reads CASSSGTSGYNEQFF. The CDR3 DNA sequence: TGTGCCAGCAGCTCCGGGACTAGCGGCTACAATGAGCAGTTCTTC.

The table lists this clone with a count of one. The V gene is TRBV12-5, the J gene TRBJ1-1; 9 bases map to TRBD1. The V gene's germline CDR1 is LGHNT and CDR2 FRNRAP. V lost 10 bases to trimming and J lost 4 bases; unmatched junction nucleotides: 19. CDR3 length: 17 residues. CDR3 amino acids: CANRLPGQGNPVTEAFF. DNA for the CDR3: TGTGCTAACCGCTTGCCGGGACAGGGAAACCCTGTCACTGAAGCTTTCTTT. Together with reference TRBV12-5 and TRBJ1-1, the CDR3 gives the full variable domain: DARVTQTPRHKVTEMGQEVTMRCQPILGHNTVFWYRQTMMQGLELLAYFRNRAPLDDSGMPKDRFSAEMPDATLATLKIQPSEPRDSAVYFCANRLPGQGNPVTEAFFGQGTRLTVV.

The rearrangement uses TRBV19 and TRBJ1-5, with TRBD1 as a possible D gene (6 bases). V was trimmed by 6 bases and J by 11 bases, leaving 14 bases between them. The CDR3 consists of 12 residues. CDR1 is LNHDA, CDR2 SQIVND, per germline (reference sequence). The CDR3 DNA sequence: TGTGCCAGTAGCACCCCACAGGGAACCCAGCATTTT. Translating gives CASSTPQGTQHF. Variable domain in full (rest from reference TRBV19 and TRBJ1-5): DGGITQSPKYLFRKEGQNVTLSCEQNLNHDAMYWYRQDPGQGLRLIYYSQIVNDFQKGDIAEGYSVSREKKESFPLTVTSAQKNPTAFYLCASSTPQGTQHFGDGTRLSIL.

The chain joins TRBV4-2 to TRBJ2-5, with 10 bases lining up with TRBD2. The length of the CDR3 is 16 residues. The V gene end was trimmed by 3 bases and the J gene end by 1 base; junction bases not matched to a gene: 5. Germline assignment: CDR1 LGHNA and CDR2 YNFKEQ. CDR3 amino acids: CASSHLSGGPQETQYF. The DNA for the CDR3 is TGTGCCAGCAGCCACCTTAGCGGGGGGCCCCAAGAGACCCAGTACTTC.

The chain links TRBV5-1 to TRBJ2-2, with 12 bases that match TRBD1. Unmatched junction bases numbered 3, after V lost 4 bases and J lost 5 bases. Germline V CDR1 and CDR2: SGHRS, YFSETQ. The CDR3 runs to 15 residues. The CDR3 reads CASSRDRGQTGELFF. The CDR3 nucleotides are TGCGCCAGCAGCCGGGACAGGGGGCAAACCGGGGAGCTGTTTTTT.

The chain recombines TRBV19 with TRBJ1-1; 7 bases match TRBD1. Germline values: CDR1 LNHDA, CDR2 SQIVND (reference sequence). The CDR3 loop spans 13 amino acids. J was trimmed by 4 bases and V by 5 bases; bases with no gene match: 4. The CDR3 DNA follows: TGTGCCAGTAGTGGCACAGGGGTCACTGAAGCTTTCTTT. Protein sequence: CASSGTGVTEAFF.

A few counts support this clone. CDR3 sequence reads: CASSTTGGEQYF. The CDR3 DNA is TGTGCCAGTAGTACTACAGGGGGCGAGCAGTACTTC. The V gene is TRBV19, the J gene TRBJ2-7; 8 bases are shared with TRBD1. The germline CDR1 and CDR2 sequences are LNHDA and SQIVND (reference sequence). Trimming removed 4 bases from V and 6 bases from J; junction bases left unmatched: 2. The CDR3 is 12 residues long.

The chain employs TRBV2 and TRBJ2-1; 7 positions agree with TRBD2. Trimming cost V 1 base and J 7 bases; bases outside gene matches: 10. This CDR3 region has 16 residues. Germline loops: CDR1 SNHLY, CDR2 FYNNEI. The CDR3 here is CASSEGPGGSGNEQFF. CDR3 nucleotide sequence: TGTGCCAGCAGTGAAGGGCCCGGGGGTAGCGGGAATGAGCAGTTCTTC.

The CDR3 region is CSASDRGPQHF. CDR3 DNA sequence: TGCAGTGCCTCTGACAGGGGGCCCCAGCATTTT. The chain recombines TRBV20-1 with TRBJ1-5; 8 bases fit TRBD1. The germline V gene encodes CDR1 DFQATT and CDR2 SNEGSKA (reference sequence). This CDR3 contains 11 residues. V gave up 6 bases and J gave up 9 bases; unmatched junction bases: 4.

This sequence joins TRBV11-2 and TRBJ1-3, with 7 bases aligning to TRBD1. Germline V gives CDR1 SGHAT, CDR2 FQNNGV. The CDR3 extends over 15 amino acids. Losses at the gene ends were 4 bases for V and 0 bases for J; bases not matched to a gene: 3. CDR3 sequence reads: CASSSGQVSGNTIYF. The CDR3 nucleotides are TGTGCCAGCAGCTCCGGACAGGTCTCTGGAAACACCATATATTTT. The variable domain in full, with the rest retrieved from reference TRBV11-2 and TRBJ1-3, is EAGVAQSPRYKIIEKRQSVAFWCNPISGHATLYWYQQILGQGPKLLIQFQNNGVVDDSQLPKDRFSAERLKGVDSTLKIQPAKLEDSAVYLCASSSGQVSGNTIYFGEGSWLTVV.

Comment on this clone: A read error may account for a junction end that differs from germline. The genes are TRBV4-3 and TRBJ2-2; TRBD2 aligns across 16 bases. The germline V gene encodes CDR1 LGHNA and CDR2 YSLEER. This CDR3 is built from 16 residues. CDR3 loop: CASSQGTSGGARGAVF. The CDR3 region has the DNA TGCGCCAGCAGCCAGGGGACTAGCGGGGGGGCCCGGGGAGCTGTTTTT.

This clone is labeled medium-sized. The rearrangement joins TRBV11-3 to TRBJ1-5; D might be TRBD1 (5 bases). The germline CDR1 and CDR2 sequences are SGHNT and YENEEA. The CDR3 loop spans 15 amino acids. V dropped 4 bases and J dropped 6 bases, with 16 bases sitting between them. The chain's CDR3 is CASSWRGPAGQPQHF. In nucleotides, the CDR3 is TGTGCCAGCAGCTGGAGGGGTCCCGCGGGTCAGCCCCAGCATTTT.

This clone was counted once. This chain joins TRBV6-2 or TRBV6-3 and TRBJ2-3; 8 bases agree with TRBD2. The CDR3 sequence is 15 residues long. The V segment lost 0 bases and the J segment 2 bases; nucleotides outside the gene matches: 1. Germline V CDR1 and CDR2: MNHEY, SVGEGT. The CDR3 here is CASSYSRGVTDTQYF. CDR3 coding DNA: TGTGCCAGCAGTTACTCGCGGGGGGTCACAGATACGCAGTATTTT.

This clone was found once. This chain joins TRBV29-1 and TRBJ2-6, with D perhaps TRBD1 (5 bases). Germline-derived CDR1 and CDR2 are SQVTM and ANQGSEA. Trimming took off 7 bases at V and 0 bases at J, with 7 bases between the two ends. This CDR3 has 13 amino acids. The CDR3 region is CSAQGSGANVLTF. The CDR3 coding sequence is TGCAGCGCGCAGGGCTCTGGGGCCAACGTCCTGACTTTC. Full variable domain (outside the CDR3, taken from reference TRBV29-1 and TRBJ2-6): SAVISQKPSRDICQRGTSLTIQCQVDSQVTMMFWYRQQPGQSLTLIATANQGSEATYESGFVIDKFPISRPNLTFSTLTVSNMSPEDSSIYLCSAQGSGANVLTFGAGSRLTVL.

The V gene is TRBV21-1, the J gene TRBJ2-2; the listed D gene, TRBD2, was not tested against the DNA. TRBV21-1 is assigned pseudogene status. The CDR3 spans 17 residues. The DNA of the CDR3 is TGTGCCAGCAGCAACCTTAGCGGGAGATGGAACACCGGGGAGCTGTTTTTT. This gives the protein CASSNLSGRWNTGELFF.

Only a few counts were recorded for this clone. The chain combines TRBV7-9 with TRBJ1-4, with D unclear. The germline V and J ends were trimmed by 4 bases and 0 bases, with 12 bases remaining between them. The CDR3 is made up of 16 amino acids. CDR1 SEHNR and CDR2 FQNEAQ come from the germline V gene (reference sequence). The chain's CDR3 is CASSSGREATNEKLFF. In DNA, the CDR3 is TGTGCCAGCAGCTCGGGGAGGGAGGCAACTAATGAAAAACTGTTTTTT.

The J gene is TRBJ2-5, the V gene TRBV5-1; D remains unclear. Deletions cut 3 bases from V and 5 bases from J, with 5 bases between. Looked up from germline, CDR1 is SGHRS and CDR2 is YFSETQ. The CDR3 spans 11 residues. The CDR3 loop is CASSSGETQYF. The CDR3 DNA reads TGCGCCAGCAGCTCCGGGGAGACCCAGTACTTC. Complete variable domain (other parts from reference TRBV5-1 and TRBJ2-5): KAGVTQTPRYLIKTRGQQVTLSCSPISGHRSVSWYQQTPGQGLQFLFEYFSETQRNKGNFPGRFSGRQFSNSRSEMNVSTLELGDSALYLCASSSGETQYFGPGTRLLVL.

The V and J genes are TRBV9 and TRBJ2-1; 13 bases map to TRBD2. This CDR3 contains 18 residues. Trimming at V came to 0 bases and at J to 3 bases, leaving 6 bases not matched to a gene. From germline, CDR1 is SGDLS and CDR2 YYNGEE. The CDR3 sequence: CASSVGLAGGPDYNEQFF. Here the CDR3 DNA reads TGTGCCAGCAGCGTAGGACTAGCGGGGGGTCCAGACTACAATGAGCAGTTCTTC.

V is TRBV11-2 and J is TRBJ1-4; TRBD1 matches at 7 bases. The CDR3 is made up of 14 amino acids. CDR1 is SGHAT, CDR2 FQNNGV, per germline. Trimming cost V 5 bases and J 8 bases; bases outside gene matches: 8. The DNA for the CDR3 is TGTGCCAGCAGCCCACAGGGGTCGGGGGAAAAACTGTTTTTT. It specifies CASSPQGSGEKLFF. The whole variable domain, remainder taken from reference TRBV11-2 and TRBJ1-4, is EAGVAQSPRYKIIEKRQSVAFWCNPISGHATLYWYQQILGQGPKLLIQFQNNGVVDDSQLPKDRFSAERLKGVDSTLKIQPAKLEDSAVYLCASSPQGSGEKLFFGSGTQLSVL.

The CDR3 spells CASSQESTVANYGYTF. In DNA form, the CDR3 reads TGCGCCAGCAGCCAAGAGTCTACAGTAGCTAACTATGGCTACACCTTC. The chain links TRBV4-1 to TRBJ1-2, with D uncertain. The germline CDR1 and CDR2 sequences are MGHRA and YSYEKL. V lost 0 bases and J lost 0, with 11 bases in between. The CDR3 loop spans 16 amino acids.

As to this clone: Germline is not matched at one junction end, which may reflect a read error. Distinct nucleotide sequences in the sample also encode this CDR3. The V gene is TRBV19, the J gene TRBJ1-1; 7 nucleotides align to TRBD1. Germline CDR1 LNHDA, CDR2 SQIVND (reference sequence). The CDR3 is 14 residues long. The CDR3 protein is CASNGAGGYTEAFF. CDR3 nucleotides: TGTGCCAGTAATGGTGCAGGGGGGTACACTGAAGCCTTCTTT. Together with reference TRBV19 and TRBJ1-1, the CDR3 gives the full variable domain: DGGITQSPKYLFRKEGQNVTLSCEQNLNHDAMYWYRQDPGQGLRLIYYSQIVNDFQKGDIAEGYSVSREKKESFPLTVTSAQKNPTAFYLCASNGAGGYTEAFFGQGTRLTVV.